Here is one T cell receptor beta chain with its context. The data were obtained in a study of T cell changes during pregnancy in multiple sclerosis. The V gene's germline CDR1 is SGHDT and CDR2 YYEEEE. CDR3 length: 16 residues. V shed 2 bases and J 6 bases; nucleotides not matched to a gene: 6. Clones were read by immunoSEQ multiplex PCR, and TCRdb kept only the in-frame ones, dropping some. The sample includes some 60,000 clones, over 75% seen only once; the top ten take approximately 2.1%. The sequence derives from a female donor in good health, enrolled as a control in a pregnancy study. The sequences come from peripheral blood, collected in the first trimester of pregnancy. J is TRBJ1-5 and V is TRBV5-6; 12 bases map to TRBD1. The chain's CDR3 is CASSFSGQGASQPQHF. The CDR3 DNA is TGTGCCAGCAGCTTCTCGGGACAGGGGGCATCTCAGCCCCAGCATTTT. Based on the CDR3 plus reference TRBV5-6 and TRBJ1-5, the full variable domain is DAGVTQSPTHLIKTRGQQVTLRCSPKSGHDTVSWYQQALGQGPQFIFQYYEEEERQRGNFPDRFSGHQFPNYSSELNVNALLLGDSALYLCASSFSGQGASQPQHFGDGTRLSIL.